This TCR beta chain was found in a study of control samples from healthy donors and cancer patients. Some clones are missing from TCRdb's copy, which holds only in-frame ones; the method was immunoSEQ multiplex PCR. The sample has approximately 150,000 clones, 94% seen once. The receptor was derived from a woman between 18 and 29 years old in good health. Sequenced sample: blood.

For the CDR3, the DNA is TGTGCCAGCAGTTTCGGGACCAGCCCCTACGAGCAGTACTTC. Amino acid sequence: CASSFGTSPYEQYF. The chain uses TRBV28 and TRBJ2-7; D tentatively fits TRBD1 or TRBD2 (5 bases each). The ends were cut back, 3 bases at V and 2 bases at J, with 11 bases in the middle. Germline CDR1 reads MDHEN; CDR2 reads SYDVKM. CDR3 size: 14 residues.